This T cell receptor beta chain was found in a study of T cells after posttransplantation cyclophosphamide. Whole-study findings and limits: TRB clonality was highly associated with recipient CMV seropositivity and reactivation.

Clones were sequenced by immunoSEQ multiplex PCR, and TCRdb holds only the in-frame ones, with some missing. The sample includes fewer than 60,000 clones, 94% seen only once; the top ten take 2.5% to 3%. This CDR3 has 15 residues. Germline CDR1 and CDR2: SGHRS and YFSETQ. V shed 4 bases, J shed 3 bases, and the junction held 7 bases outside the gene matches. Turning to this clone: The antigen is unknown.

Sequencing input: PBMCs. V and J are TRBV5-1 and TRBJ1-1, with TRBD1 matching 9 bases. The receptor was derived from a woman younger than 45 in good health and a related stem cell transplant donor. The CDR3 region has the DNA TGCGCCAGCAGCACTGACAGGGGGAGCGACACTGAAGCTTTCTTT. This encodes CASSTDRGSDTEAFF.